This T cell receptor beta chain was captured in a study of blood T cell repertoires in COVID-19. On the study more broadly: COVID-19 samples collected from the United States, Italy and Spain covered acute and convalescent phases.

The germline gives CDR1 GTSNPN, CDR2 SVGIG (reference sequence). Germline trimming cut 0 bases from V and 3 bases from J; bases unmatched to any gene: 15. The CDR3 has 19 residues. Authors' processing steps: Amplification with reference gene primers provided the estimates of nucleated cell counts. Generated by immunoSEQ multiplex PCR, the TCRdb table keeps only in-frame clones and is missing some. V and J calls and clone size are those listed in that table; D and trimming were worked out from the DNA. The sample lists under 250,000 clones, 80% to 90% occurring once. The sequenced material came from peripheral blood. The chain recombines TRBV30 with TRBJ1-5, with 9 bases lining up with TRBD1. The TCR originated in a human donor in a cohort sampled during active COVID-19. The CDR3 DNA follows: TGTGCCTGGAGTGTATCTATGAACAGGGGGCGAGGAAACAATCAGCCCCAGCATTTT. Translation gives CAWSVSMNRGRGNNQPQHF.